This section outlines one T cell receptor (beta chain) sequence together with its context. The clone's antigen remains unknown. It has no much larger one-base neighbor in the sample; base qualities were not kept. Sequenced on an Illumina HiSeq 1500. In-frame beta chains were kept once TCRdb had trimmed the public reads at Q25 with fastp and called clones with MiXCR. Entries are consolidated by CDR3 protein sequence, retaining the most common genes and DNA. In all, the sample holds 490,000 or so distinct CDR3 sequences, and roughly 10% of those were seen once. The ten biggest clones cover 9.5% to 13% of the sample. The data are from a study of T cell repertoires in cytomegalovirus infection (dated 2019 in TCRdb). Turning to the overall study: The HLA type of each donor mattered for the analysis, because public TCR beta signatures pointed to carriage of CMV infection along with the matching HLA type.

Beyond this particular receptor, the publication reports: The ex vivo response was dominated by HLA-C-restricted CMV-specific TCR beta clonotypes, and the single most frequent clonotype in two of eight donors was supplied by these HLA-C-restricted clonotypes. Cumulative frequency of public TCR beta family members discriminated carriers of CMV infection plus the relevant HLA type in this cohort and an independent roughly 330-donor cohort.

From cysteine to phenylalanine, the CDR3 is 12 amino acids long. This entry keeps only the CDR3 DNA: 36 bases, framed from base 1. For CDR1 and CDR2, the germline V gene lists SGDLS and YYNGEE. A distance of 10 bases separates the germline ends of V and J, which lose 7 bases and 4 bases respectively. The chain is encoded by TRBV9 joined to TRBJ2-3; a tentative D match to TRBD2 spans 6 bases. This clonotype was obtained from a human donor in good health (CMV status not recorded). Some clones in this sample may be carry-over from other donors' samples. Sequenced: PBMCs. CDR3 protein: CASEGGADTQYF. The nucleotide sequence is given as TGTGCCAGCGAGGGAGGAGCAGATACGCAGTATTTT.